The 12 T cell receptor beta chains below all came from one sample that was sequenced in a study of identical twins' blood T cells. TCRdb reprocessed the 5' RACE reads with MiXCR, giving one entry per CDR3 protein. The sample yields roughly 340,000 distinct CDR3 sequences, roughly 30% seen once. Sequenced input: PBMCs. Every receptor here comes from a woman aged 18-49 years in good health.

This clonotype appeared a few times. The rearrangement joins TRBV20-1 to TRBJ1-5; D is unresolved. Germline V CDR1 and CDR2: DFQATT, SNEGSKA (reference sequence). This CDR3 region has 10 residues. The CDR3 spells CAAGNQPQHF. For the CDR3, the DNA is TGCGCGGCGGGGAATCAGCCCCAGCATTTT.

As regards this clonotype: A much more abundant neighbour one base away suggests this may be a read error. The chain recombines TRBV2 with TRBJ1-1; D possibly corresponds to TRBD1 (5 bases). With 10 bases removed from V and 1 base from J, the gap between germline ends came to 7 bases. The CDR3 has 11 residues. CDR1 and CDR2 (germline): SNHLY, FYNNEI. This CDR3 reads CANRWNTEAFF. In nucleotides, the CDR3 is TGTGCCAACAGGTGGAACACTGAAGCTTTCTTT.

This sequence joins TRBV20-1 and TRBJ1-5; 8 bases align to TRBD1. Per germline, CDR1 DFQATT and CDR2 SNEGSKA (reference sequence). The CDR3 runs to 13 residues. The V and J ends lost 5 bases and 5 bases, in that order; junction bases with no gene match: 5. This CDR3 reads CSAPRGLDQPQHF. The DNA of the CDR3 is TGCAGTGCTCCCAGGGGGCTAGATCAGCCCCAGCATTTT.

The chain carries TRBV20-1 and TRBJ2-7, with no clear D. The length of the CDR3 is 12 residues. V was shortened by 3 bases and J by 3 bases, with 9 bases between the two germline ends. From germline, CDR1 is DFQATT and CDR2 SNEGSKA (reference sequence). CDR3 protein: CSASFLSYEQYF. The CDR3 DNA reads TGCAGTGCTAGTTTTCTGAGCTACGAGCAGTACTTC.

V usage is TRBV21-1 and J usage is TRBJ1-4; no check of the table's D call, TRBD1, against the DNA was made. TRBV21-1 is reported as a pseudogene. This CDR3 has 14 residues. CDR3 sequence reads: CASSKDRINEKLFF. CDR3 DNA: TGTGCCAGCAGCAAGGACAGGATAAATGAAAAACTGTTTTTT.

The chain couples TRBV30 to TRBJ2-2; D is perhaps TRBD2 (5 bases). The germline V and J ends were trimmed by 8 bases and 6 bases, with 22 bases remaining between them. CDR1 GTSNPN and CDR2 SVGIG come from the germline V gene (reference sequence). CDR3 length: 15 residues. In DNA form, the CDR3 reads TGTGCCCGGATCTCGGGATCCTCGGCCCCCGGGGAGCTGTTTTTT. Amino acid sequence: CARISGSSAPGELFF.

The chain couples TRBV20-1 to TRBJ2-7, with 9 nucleotides matching TRBD2. V was clipped by 5 bases and J by 3 bases; unmatched bases: 5. Germline CDR1 and CDR2: DFQATT and SNEGSKA (reference sequence). There are 13 residues in the CDR3. This CDR3 reads CSAHSGSHYEQYF. The CDR3 nucleotides read TGCAGTGCTCATAGCGGGAGTCACTACGAGCAGTACTTC.

This clonotype turned up a few times. The chain carries TRBV11-1 and TRBJ2-1; tentatively, D is TRBD2 (6 bases). CDR1 and CDR2 (germline): SGHAT, FQDESV (reference sequence). The CDR3 has 12 amino acids. V was clipped by 6 bases and J by 6 bases, with 9 bases between them. The CDR3: CASSRGINEQFF. The CDR3 DNA follows: TGTGCCAGCAGTCGGGGGATCAATGAGCAGTTCTTC.

This clonotype was counted between two and nine times. The chain has TRBV20-1 and TRBJ1-4; D remains unclear. This CDR3 is built from 13 residues. The V and J ends lost 5 bases and 8 bases respectively, with 15 bases between them. CDR1 and CDR2 (germline): DFQATT, SNEGSKA (reference sequence). CDR3 amino acids: CSAPLSGNEKLFF. The CDR3 bases are TGCAGTGCTCCCTTATCGGGGAACGAAAAACTGTTTTTT.

A word on this clonotype: The junction departs from the called germline gene at one end, perhaps through a read error. V and J are TRBV30 and TRBJ2-2; D unclear. The CDR3 length is 11 residues. The germline CDR1 and CDR2 sequences are GTSNPN and SVGIG (reference sequence). The CDR3: CAWSLTRELFF. In DNA form, the CDR3 reads TGTGCCTGGAGTCTCACCAGGGAGCTGTTTTTT.

This clonotype turned up a few times. The chain links TRBV29-1 to TRBJ1-5; D possibly corresponds to TRBD1 (6 bases). This CDR3 is 12 amino acids long. Per the germline V gene, CDR1 is SQVTM and CDR2 is ANQGSEA. Trimming took 4 bases from V and 6 from J, leaving 10 bases between them. The CDR3 protein is CSVGGRGQPQHF. The DNA of the CDR3 is TGCAGCGTTGGGGGGCGAGGTCAGCCCCAGCATTTT.

This clonotype was observed a few times. CDR3 in DNA: TGTGCCAGTAGTATGAGACCCCAAGGGCAGCCCCAGCATTTT. Amino acid sequence: CASSMRPQGQPQHF. V gene TRBV19 combines with J gene TRBJ1-5; no firm D call. CDR3 length: 14 amino acids. The V gene lost 3 bases and the J gene lost 7 bases, with 13 bases spanning the gap. Germline assignment: CDR1 LNHDA and CDR2 SQIVND (reference sequence).